The clone carrying this T cell receptor beta chain came up a few times. Its matching antigen is unknown. The data originate from a study of siplizumab effects on memory and regulatory T cells. Study-wide results and caveats: The alloresponse seemed to draw substantially on naive T cells, which appeared more diverse than memory cells.

Method: immunoSEQ multiplex PCR; TCRdb's copy keeps in-frame clones and lacks some. Among about 120,000 clones listed, roughly 94% were seen once. CDR1 is KGHSH, CDR2 LQKENI, per germline. The CDR3 is 14 amino acids. With 0 bases removed from V and 4 bases from J, the gap between germline ends came to 9 bases. The clonotype was recovered from a human donor in good health. The J gene is TRBJ1-2, the V gene TRBV18, with D unclear. The sample comprised non-Treg CD4+ T cells sorted from blood. The CDR3 nucleotides read TGTGCCAGCTCACCACCGGTGGCCAGCTATGGCTACACCTTC. This encodes CASSPPVASYGYTF.